The 13 T cell receptor beta chains reported below all come from one sample, sequenced in a study of T cell clonality in common variable immunodeficiency. Their antigens remain unidentified. The table came from immunoSEQ multiplex PCR; TCRdb's copy has only in-frame clones and leaves some out. The sample data list about 15,000 clones. Whole-study results and caveats: Reportedly, TCR beta sequences from common variable immunodeficiency showed fewer deletions and N-nucleotide insertions.

Source material: peripheral blood mononuclear cells. These receptors all stem from a human donor with common variable immunodeficiency.

For this clone: The CDR3 end lies 3 residues beyond the end of the read and is filled in from the germline J gene. The rearrangement uses TRBV5-1 and TRBJ2-7, with 9 bases lining up with TRBD1. The CDR3 spans 15 residues. Germline V gene lookup returns CDR1 SGHRS and CDR2 YFSETQ. J gave up 2 bases and V 6 bases, and 9 bases lay outside the gene matches. CDR3 DNA, as far as it was read: TGCGCCAGCACCTTACGGACAGGGGCGCCCTACGAG. Translating gives CASTLRTGAPYE. The whole CDR3 sequence is CASTLRTGAPYEQYF.

Note on this clone: Coverage ceases 3 residues before the CDR3 finishes, and the germline J gene fills in the end. The chain recombines TRBV20-1 with TRBJ2-1; 7 nucleotides align to TRBD1. The trim removed 1 base at V and 3 bases at J, leaving 6 bases unmatched. The CDR3 is 15 amino acids. Looked up from germline, CDR1 is DFQATT and CDR2 is SNEGSKA (reference sequence). The CDR3 spells CSARGSGQRYNEQFF. CDR3 DNA (partial): TGCAGTGCTAGAGGGTCGGGACAGCGCTACAATGAG.

Frequency places this clone as medium-sized. The sequenced fragment ends 3 residues before the CDR3 boundary, so the rest is inferred from the germline J gene. The chain employs TRBV30 and TRBJ1-3, with 9 bases aligning to TRBD1. CDR3 length equals 14 residues. CDR1 GTSNPN and CDR2 SVGIG come from the germline V gene (reference sequence). The V segment lost 2 bases and the J segment 8 bases; nucleotides outside the gene matches: 7. CDR3 loop: CAWSRGQGTDTIYF. Partial CDR3 DNA: TGTGCCTGGAGTCGAGGACAGGGGACGGACACC.

Worth noting for this clone: The read comes to an end 3 residues before the CDR3 does, leaving the germline J gene to fill in the end. The chain is built from TRBV10-1 and TRBJ1-5; D possibly corresponds to TRBD1 (5 bases). CDR1 is WNHNN and CDR2 is SYGVQD in the germline V gene (reference sequence). This CDR3 region has 14 residues. V lost 0 bases and J 5 bases, leaving 8 bases between the germline ends. The sequenced CDR3 bases are TGCGCCAGCAGTGAGTCGGGCAGGGATCAGCCC. Residues: CASSESGRDQP. The whole CDR3 is CASSESGRDQPQHF.

About this clone itself: The sequenced fragment ends 3 residues before the CDR3 boundary, so the rest is inferred from the germline J gene. The gene calls are TRBV6-4 and TRBJ1-2, with TRBD1 matching 9 bases. Germline loops: CDR1 MRHNA, CDR2 SNTAGT. The CDR3 has 13 residues. Losses at the gene ends were 6 bases for V and 6 bases for J; bases not matched to a gene: 5. The CDR3 bases that were read are TGTGCCAGCAGAGGACAGGGGAGGGATGGC. Its translation: CASRGQGRDG. The full CDR3 protein reads CASRGQGRDGYTF.

A word on this clone: The missing CDR3 end, 3 residues past where the read stops, is filled in from the germline J gene. V and J are TRBV19 and TRBJ1-2, with a tentative D call TRBD1 (6 bases). V was trimmed by 2 bases and J by 4 bases, leaving 11 bases between them. This CDR3 is 14 amino acids long. CDR1 LNHDA and CDR2 SQIVND come from the germline V gene (reference sequence). The CDR3 loop is CASSIRTALYGYTF. CDR3 bases read: TGTGCCAGTAGTATAAGGACAGCTCTCTATGGC.

Of note for this clone: The CDR3 is cut off 3 residues early in the read; its end comes from the germline J gene. The rearrangement joins TRBV20-1 to TRBJ2-7, with D perhaps matching TRBD2 (5 bases). The CDR3 is 12 amino acids. Germline V lookup: CDR1 DFQATT, CDR2 SNEGSKA (reference sequence). With 5 bases removed from V and 4 bases from J, the gap between germline ends came to 12 bases. The CDR3 reads CSARLATYEQYF. The sequenced part of the CDR3 DNA is TGCAGTGCTCGGCTAGCTACTTACGAG.

In the case of this clone: The read falls 3 residues short of the CDR3 end, and the missing part is taken from the germline J gene. This chain uses TRBV30 with TRBJ2-1, with 8 bases fitting TRBD1. Trimming at V came to 3 bases and at J to 5 bases, leaving 9 bases not matched to a gene. This CDR3 has 15 residues. CDR1 and CDR2 (germline): GTSNPN, SVGIG (reference sequence). CDR3 bases read: TGTGCCTGGAGCCGAACCGGGACAGGAGACAATGAG. Its translation is CAWSRTGTGDNE. The whole CDR3 reads CAWSRTGTGDNEQFF.

Notes on this clone: The read is 3 residues too short to cover the CDR3 end, so that end is filled in from the germline J gene. The chain couples TRBV7-3 to TRBJ1-1; 7 positions agree with TRBD1. Germline values: CDR1 SGHTA, CDR2 FQGTGA. J was trimmed by 4 bases and V by 5 bases; bases with no gene match: 4. CDR3 size: 13 residues. CDR3 protein: CASSTNRGTEAFF. The part of the CDR3 DNA that was read is TGTGCCAGCAGCACTAACAGGGGCACTGAA.

Remarks on this clone: The missing CDR3 end, 3 residues past where the read stops, is filled in from the germline J gene. The chain is built from TRBV30 and TRBJ1-2, with D perhaps TRBD1 (6 bases). Germline V gives CDR1 GTSNPN, CDR2 SVGIG (reference sequence). Between the trimmed V and J ends, which lost 0 bases and 7 bases, there was a span of 15 bases. The CDR3 has 14 amino acids. The covered CDR3 bases are TGTGCCTGGAGTGTGGAGGGGGTATTTGGTGGC. This encodes CAWSVEGVFGG. The CDR3 as a whole reads CAWSVEGVFGGYTF.

Concerning this clone: The sequenced fragment ends 3 residues before the CDR3 boundary, so the rest is inferred from the germline J gene. V is TRBV6-2 or TRBV6-3 and J is TRBJ2-1, with TRBD1 matching over 7 bases. CDR1 MNHEY and CDR2 SVGEGT come from the germline V gene. V trimming: 8 bases; J trimming: 5 bases; junction bases outside the gene matches: 3. The CDR3 consists of 12 residues. CDR3 amino acids: CASHRGHNEQFF. CDR3 bases read: TGTGCCAGCCACAGGGGCCACAATGAG.

Note on this clone: Read coverage stops 3 residues before the CDR3 terminus; the germline J gene supplies the remainder. The rearrangement links TRBV2 to TRBJ1-4, with D perhaps TRBD1 (5 bases). V dropped 8 bases and J dropped 8 bases, with 12 bases sitting between them. CDR3 length equals 12 residues. In germline, CDR1 is SNHLY, CDR2 FYNNEI. The CDR3 bases that were read are TGTGCCAGCGGGGGGTCCCGGGAAAAA. Protein: CASGGSREK. The complete CDR3 sequence is CASGGSREKLFF.

On this clone: The read falls 3 residues short of the CDR3 end, and the missing part is taken from the germline J gene. The rearrangement links TRBV6-2 or TRBV6-3 to TRBJ1-5; D is unresolved. CDR3 length: 16 residues. Germline loops: CDR1 MNHEY, CDR2 SVGEGT. Deletions cut 2 bases from V and 7 bases from J, with 18 bases between. CDR3 DNA, as far as it was read: TGTGCCAGCAGTTACGATCACTACTATGAGACCCAGCCC. Its protein is CASSYDHYYETQP. The whole CDR3 is CASSYDHYYETQPQHF.